A selection of T cell receptor beta chains follows, all from one sample in a study of T cells after yellow fever vaccination. Each CDR3 protein is one row after TCRdb ran MiXCR on the 5' RACE reads. The sample has about 350,000 distinct CDR3 sequences, around 12% seen once. The sequencing here drew on CD4+ T cells sorted from PBMCs, taken 15 days after the yellow fever booster vaccination. The source of these receptors is a man aged 18 to 30 who received the YFV17D yellow fever vaccine. Each CDR3 is given with its conserved first and last residue. Fields, in order: clone size, V gene, CDR3 protein. Clone size appears in some rows only: once, few, many, or a class for an expanded clone.

NA | TRBV25-1 | CASSASQVGIQYF
NA | TRBV6-1 | CASAAGTGYGELFF
few | TRBV5-6 | CASSLQGPTPLVHF
NA | TRBV7-9 | CASSSPLKGSPLHF
few | TRBV10-3 | CAIGSGGSSYEQYF
many | TRBV6-5 | CASSLGRSSNSPLHF
NA | TRBV7-2 | CASSLLTSGETQYF
NA | TRBV7-2 | CASSEVRDGNTEAFF
few | TRBV12-3/TRBV12-4 | CASSPRVRSVYTF
many | TRBV9 | CASSPPSGGGTDTQYF
few | TRBV6-6 | CASSYKIPYNSPLHF
many | TRBV7-8 | CASSQTGNTEAFF
few | TRBV2 | CASSDRSASQETQYF
NA | TRBV12-3/TRBV12-4 | CASSPRGTNTGELFF
NA | TRBV28 | CASSLDRAGGCTF
few | TRBV7-3 | CASSRDRASSGANVLTF
NA | TRBV2 | CASSRQGLGNTIYF
NA | TRBV29-1 | CSVEDPGQGTDTQYF
NA | TRBV12-3/TRBV12-4 | CASSPRQGSGELFF
few | TRBV7-2 | CASTPTQNTEAFF
NA | TRBV15 | CATSRERTADEQYF
few | TRBV29-1 | CSVEDFGGYEQYF
NA | TRBV18 | CASSTGSAGNQPQHF
many | TRBV7-2 | CASSLGVLGAGANVLTF
NA | TRBV19 | CASSIQGARDTQYF
NA | TRBV19 | CASSPGQAGLEPQHF
NA | TRBV4-1 | CASSPRWDIQINQPQHF
NA | TRBV20-1 | CSARFRDPYEQYF
few | TRBV9 | CASRGDRNTEAFF